The T cell receptor beta chain described here comes from a study of T cell repertoires in cytomegalovirus infection. Overall study: Newly reported HLA-C-restricted and thoroughly characterized HLA-B-restricted CMV epitopes were employed. The public TCR beta signatures pointed to both CMV infection and matching HLA type. Broader study findings: The cumulative frequency of public TCR beta families distinguished individuals who carried CMV together with the relevant HLA. Ex vivo responses were dominated by HLA-C-restricted CMV-specific TCR beta clonotypes.

Note on this clonotype: Its cognate antigen is unknown.

V lost 6 bases, J lost 2 bases, and 14 bases lay in between. Looked up from germline, CDR1 is MDHEN and CDR2 is SYDVKM. This CDR3 has 14 residues. MiXCR, run by TCRdb on the reads, gives a single entry per CDR3 protein. The profile shows under 850,000 distinct CDR3 sequences, roughly a third of them singletons. This receptor was taken from a human donor in good health (CMV status not recorded). Some clones in this sample may be carry-over from other donors' samples. The sample in question was cultured PBMCs, obtained from culture after CMV antigen stimulation. The chain is built from TRBV28 and TRBJ2-7, with D uncertain. CDR3 coding DNA: TGTGCCAGCAGCCCGCCCGGAACAACCTACGAGCAGTACTTC. Encoded protein: CASSPPGTTYEQYF.